The 3 T cell receptor beta chains below all came from one sample that was sequenced in a study of control samples from healthy donors and cancer patients. Generated by immunoSEQ multiplex PCR, the TCRdb table keeps only in-frame clones and is missing some. Among about 97,000 clones listed, more than 85% were seen once. What was sequenced was blood. The receptors come from a man aged 25 to 40 in good health.

CDR3 nucleotide sequence: TGTGCCAGCAGTTTGACGCGGTATGAAAAACTGTTTTTT. It is translated as CASSLTRYEKLFF. The V call is TRBV12-3 or TRBV12-4, the J call TRBJ1-4; D is undetermined. The CDR3 length is 13 residues. The V gene lost 3 bases and the J gene lost 6 bases, with 8 bases spanning the gap.

This rearrangement joins TRBV21-1 to TRBJ1-1; the table assigns TRBD1, which was not confirmed against the DNA. TRBV21-1 is shown as a pseudogene. CDR3 size: 16 residues. CDR3 bases: TGTGCCAGCAGCCCTCGGACGACAGGGACGAACACTGAAGCTTTCTTT. Its protein product is CASSPRTTGTNTEAFF.

The rearrangement joins TRBV5-1 to TRBJ1-6, with TRBD1 identical over 11 bases. Germline V CDR1 and CDR2: SGHRS, YFSETQ. The CDR3 extends over 14 amino acids. Unmatched junction bases numbered 1, after V lost 4 bases and J lost 7 bases. The CDR3 DNA is TGCGCCAGCAGCGGGGACAGGGGGAATTCACCCCTCCACTTT. Protein product: CASSGDRGNSPLHF.